Following are 2 T cell receptor beta chains from one sample sequenced in a study of Ad26.COV2.S vaccination and SARS-CoV-2 variants. Treatment in this sample: 15 to 20 received Ad26.COV2.S at low or high dose, single or two shots; roughly 5 received placebo; per-sample allocation not given. Day 63 after the first injection of vaccine or placebo was the sampling time. Method: immunoSEQ multiplex PCR; TCRdb's copy keeps in-frame clones and lacks some. The repertoire includes over 300,000 clones, 80% to 90% of them detected once, and approximately 7.8% sits in the top ten. Specimen: peripheral blood, collected in a trial of Ad26.COV2.S vaccine versus placebo. These receptors originate from a person between 18 and 59 years old who received the Ad26.COV2.S COVID-19 vaccine or a placebo.

The chain recombines TRBV5-5 with TRBJ2-7; D remains ambiguous. V was pared by 0 bases and J by 0 bases, with 7 bases between. CDR1 is SGHKS and CDR2 is YYEKEE in the germline V gene (reference sequence). The CDR3 extends over 14 amino acids. This chain's CDR3 is CASSLEGNSYEQYF. The DNA for the CDR3 is TGTGCCAGCAGCTTGGAAGGGAACTCCTACGAGCAGTACTTC.

This chain uses TRBV13 with TRBJ2-7; 7 positions agree with TRBD2. V dropped 0 bases and J dropped 1; count of bases not matched to a gene: 3. The CDR3 runs 15 residues. Germline assignment: CDR1 PRHDT and CDR2 FYEKMQ (reference sequence). The CDR3 spells CASSLGGGYSYEQYF. The CDR3 DNA is TGTGCCAGCAGCTTAGGCGGGGGGTATTCCTACGAGCAGTACTTC.